The 24 T cell receptor beta chains listed next were all sequenced from one sample in a study of graft-versus-host responses after intestinal transplantation. Profiling relied on immunoSEQ multiplex PCR, and the TCRdb table lists in-frame clones only, not all of them. The sample carries some 140,000 clones, roughly 92% recorded once. The antigens these receptors bind are not known. The sample was unstimulated CD4+ T cells sorted from spleen or lymph node cells, taken before intestinal transplant. Receptors were obtained from a human donor who received an intestinal transplant.

The chain has TRBV7-9 and TRBJ2-3; no definite D call. From germline, CDR1 is SEHNR and CDR2 FQNEAQ (reference sequence). With 5 bases removed from V and 4 bases from J, the gap between germline ends came to 10 bases. This CDR3 comprises 13 residues. The CDR3 DNA reads TGTGCCAGCAGCCCGAACCGGGCAGATACGCAGTATTTT. It is translated as CASSPNRADTQYF. Looking up the rest from reference TRBV7-9 and TRBJ2-3 gives the full variable domain: DTGVSQNPRHKITKRGQNVTFRCDPISEHNRLYWYRQTLGQGPEFLTYFQNEAQLEKSRLLSDRFSAERPKGSFSTLEIQRTEQGDSAMYLCASSPNRADTQYFGPGTRLTVL.

The chain carries TRBV9 and TRBJ2-5; D unclear. The CDR3 sequence is 16 residues long. The V end was cut by 0 bases, the J end by 0 bases, with 12 bases between. Per the germline V gene, CDR1 is SGDLS and CDR2 is YYNGEE. The CDR3 protein is CASSVAARNNQETQYF. Written as DNA, the CDR3 is TGTGCCAGCAGCGTAGCGGCACGAAACAACCAAGAGACCCAGTACTTC.

This rearrangement joins TRBV19 to TRBJ2-3; D may be TRBD1 (5 bases). Germline CDR1 LNHDA, CDR2 SQIVND (reference sequence). The germline V and J ends were trimmed by 5 bases and 3 bases, with 21 bases remaining between them. CDR3 length equals 17 residues. CDR3 sequence reads: CASSPPNRMPSTDTQYF. The CDR3, as DNA: TGTGCCAGTAGTCCCCCCAACAGGATGCCTTCGACAGATACGCAGTATTTT. The full variable domain, completed using reference TRBV19 and TRBJ2-3, is DGGITQSPKYLFRKEGQNVTLSCEQNLNHDAMYWYRQDPGQGLRLIYYSQIVNDFQKGDIAEGYSVSREKKESFPLTVTSAQKNPTAFYLCASSPPNRMPSTDTQYFGPGTRLTVL.

The chain employs TRBV19 and TRBJ1-4; D not resolved. The V gene's germline CDR1 is LNHDA and CDR2 SQIVND (reference sequence). This CDR3 spans 14 amino acids. Trimming cost V 5 bases and J 7 bases, with 14 bases left between them. The CDR3 DNA follows: TGTGCCAGTAGTCGCCAGGTCTATGGTGAAAAACTGTTTTTT. Translation: CASSRQVYGEKLFF. Full variable domain (outside the CDR3, taken from reference TRBV19 and TRBJ1-4): DGGITQSPKYLFRKEGQNVTLSCEQNLNHDAMYWYRQDPGQGLRLIYYSQIVNDFQKGDIAEGYSVSREKKESFPLTVTSAQKNPTAFYLCASSRQVYGEKLFFGSGTQLSVL.

The rearrangement links TRBV7-2 to TRBJ1-1; D uncertain. There are 15 residues in the CDR3. The ends were cut back, 1 base at V and 2 bases at J, with 11 bases in the middle. CDR1 and CDR2 from the germline V gene are SGHTA and FQGNSA. The CDR3 region has the DNA TGTGCCAGCAGCTTAGAGGGTACTAGAAACACTGAAGCTTTCTTT. This translates into CASSLEGTRNTEAFF.

J is TRBJ1-6 and V is TRBV19, with D possibly being TRBD1 (6 bases). V lost 5 bases and J lost 7, with 21 bases in between. The CDR3 is made up of 17 amino acids. Per the germline V gene, CDR1 is LNHDA and CDR2 is SQIVND (reference sequence). The CDR3 sequence: CASSGSPGVAINSPLHF. CDR3 DNA sequence: TGTGCCAGTAGTGGGTCCCCAGGGGTGGCAATAAATTCACCCCTCCACTTT.

The rearrangement uses TRBV10-1 and TRBJ1-1, with 9 nucleotides matching TRBD1. Germline V gives CDR1 WNHNN, CDR2 SYGVQD (reference sequence). The CDR3 is 13 amino acids. Trimming at V came to 7 bases and at J to 9 bases, leaving 9 bases not matched to a gene. CDR3 bases: TGCGCCAGCATCAAACCGGGACAGGGCAAAGCTTTCTTT. Translation gives CASIKPGQGKAFF.

The chain couples TRBV9 to TRBJ2-1; 13 bases align to TRBD2. V was pared by 0 bases and J by 5 bases, with 8 bases of the junction left unmatched. The CDR3 is 18 amino acids. Germline CDR1 SGDLS, CDR2 YYNGEE. The CDR3 here is CASSVVRYGLAGDNEQFF. CDR3 nucleotides: TGTGCCAGCAGCGTAGTTCGATATGGACTAGCGGGGGACAATGAGCAGTTCTTC.

The chain links TRBV5-8 to TRBJ2-7; maybe TRBD2 (6 bases). Germline-derived CDR1 and CDR2 are SGHTS and YDEGEE. The CDR3 has 13 residues. V was trimmed by 0 bases and J by 6 bases, leaving 10 bases between them. CDR3 DNA sequence: TGTGCCAGCAGCTTGGGTAGCGGAGGCGAGCAGTACTTC. Amino acids: CASSLGSGGEQYF.

The chain couples TRBV30 to TRBJ1-6, with 12 nucleotides matching TRBD1. Trimming took 3 bases from V and 7 from J; bases not matched to a gene: 4. Germline V gene sequence: CDR1 GTSNPN, CDR2 SVGIG (reference sequence). The CDR3 totals 15 residues. CDR3 protein: CAWRGTGGGNSPLHF. The DNA of the CDR3 is TGTGCCTGGAGGGGGACAGGGGGCGGGAATTCACCCCTCCACTTT. The full variable domain, its missing parts supplied by reference TRBV30 and TRBJ1-6, is SQTIHQWPATLVQPVGSPLSLECTVEGTSNPNLYWYRQAAGRGLQLLFYSVGIGQISSEVPQNLSASRPQDRQFILSSKKLLLSDSGFYLCAWRGTGGGNSPLHFGNGTRLTVT.

This chain links TRBV19 with TRBJ2-5; D uncertain. This CDR3 spans 13 amino acids. V was trimmed by 4 bases and J by 9 bases, leaving 15 bases between them. Germline V gene data show CDR1 as LNHDA and CDR2 as SQIVND (reference sequence). The CDR3 sequence: CASSKFLETAQYF. The CDR3 DNA is TGTGCCAGTAGTAAGTTTTTGGAGACGGCCCAGTACTTC.

The chain links TRBV2 to TRBJ2-2; the match to TRBD2 covers 14 bases. The germline CDR1 and CDR2 sequences are SNHLY and FYNNEI. V lost 6 bases and J lost 6; bases outside the gene matches: 3. The CDR3 covers 15 residues. This chain's CDR3 is CASRTSGGAAGELFF. The CDR3 coding sequence is TGTGCCAGCAGGACTAGCGGGGGGGCTGCCGGGGAGCTGTTTTTT. The full variable domain, with the rest looked up from reference TRBV2 and TRBJ2-2, is EPEVTQTPSHQVTQMGQEVILRCVPISNHLYFYWYRQILGQKVEFLVSFYNNEISEKSEIFDDQFSVERPDGSNFTLKIRSTKLEDSAMYFCASRTSGGAAGELFFGEGSRLTVL.

The chain has TRBV7-9 and TRBJ1-1, with D possibly matching TRBD1 (6 bases). Germline loops: CDR1 SEHNR, CDR2 FQNEAQ (reference sequence). Trimming took off 5 bases at V and 0 bases at J, with 10 bases between the two ends. CDR3 size: 14 residues. The CDR3 spells CASSQGHLNTEAFF. The CDR3 nucleotides read TGTGCCAGCAGCCAGGGACATCTGAACACTGAAGCTTTCTTT. The whole variable domain, remainder taken from reference TRBV7-9 and TRBJ1-1, is DTGVSQNPRHKITKRGQNVTFRCDPISEHNRLYWYRQTLGQGPEFLTYFQNEAQLEKSRLLSDRFSAERPKGSFSTLEIQRTEQGDSAMYLCASSQGHLNTEAFFGQGTRLTVV.

The J gene is TRBJ1-2, the V gene TRBV5-1; D gene ambiguous. The CDR3 has 17 amino acids. Trimming removed 3 bases from V and 2 bases from J, with 20 bases in between. Germline V gene lookup returns CDR1 SGHRS and CDR2 YFSETQ. For the CDR3, the DNA is TGCGCCAGCAGCTCTGTGGTTTGGGGAGCCCTCAACTATGGCTACACCTTC. This codes for CASSSVVWGALNYGYTF.

The chain has TRBV15 and TRBJ1-1; D remains ambiguous. CDR3 length equals 13 residues. The ends were cut back, 3 bases at V and 0 bases at J, with 5 bases in the middle. CDR1 LNHNV and CDR2 YYDKDF come from the germline V gene (reference sequence). In DNA, the CDR3 is TGTGCCACCAGCAGGACGGTGAACACTGAAGCTTTCTTT. This encodes CATSRTVNTEAFF. Full variable domain (missing parts from reference TRBV15 and TRBJ1-1): DAMVIQNPRYQVTQFGKPVTLSCSQTLNHNVMYWYQQKSSQAPKLLFHYYDKDFNNEADTPDNFQSRRPNTSFCFLDIRSPGLGDTAMYLCATSRTVNTEAFFGQGTRLTVV.

The chain uses TRBV6-5 and TRBJ1-6, with D maybe TRBD1 (6 bases). Germline loops: CDR1 MNHEY, CDR2 SVGAGI. The CDR3 runs to 15 residues. Trimming cost V 6 bases and J 9 bases, with 18 bases left between them. CDR3 bases: TGTGCCAGCAGCTTACTCGGGACATCAGGTTCACCCCTCCACTTT. Its translation: CASSLLGTSGSPLHF.

On this clone: The same CDR3 is also encoded by other DNA sequences in this sample. The chain links TRBV5-4 to TRBJ2-4, with a tentative D call TRBD2 (6 bases). The CDR3 runs 15 residues. CDR1 is SGHNT, CDR2 YYREEE, per germline (reference sequence). The V end lost 4 bases, the J end lost 0 bases, and 11 bases lay between the germline ends. This chain's CDR3 is CASSLGGVAKNIQYF. The CDR3 region has the DNA TGTGCCAGCAGCCTGGGGGGAGTAGCCAAAAACATTCAGTACTTC.

The chain recombines TRBV7-9 with TRBJ1-6, with D unclear. V was pared by 5 bases and J by 10 bases, with 9 bases between. CDR1 is SEHNR, CDR2 FQNEAQ, per germline (reference sequence). This CDR3 region has 12 residues. The CDR3 sequence is CASSDLGSPLHF. In DNA, the CDR3 is TGTGCCAGCAGCGATTTGGGGTCACCCCTCCACTTT.

The chain couples TRBV6-1 to TRBJ1-1; a possible D gene is TRBD1 (6 bases). V gave up 6 bases and J gave up 0 bases, with 14 bases separating them. This CDR3 has 15 amino acids. Germline V gene sequence: CDR1 MNHNS, CDR2 SASEGT. Written as DNA, the CDR3 is TGTGCCAGCAGGACCCCACAGGGCTTGAACACTGAAGCTTTCTTT. Encoded protein: CASRTPQGLNTEAFF.

CDR3: CASSLFLQGTETQYF. The CDR3 nucleotides are TGTGCCAGCAGCTTGTTTTTGCAGGGGACGGAGACCCAGTACTTC. The chain has TRBV5-4 and TRBJ2-5; maybe TRBD1 (6 bases). The CDR3 is made up of 15 amino acids. The V and J ends lost 1 base and 5 bases respectively, with 15 bases between them. The germline V gene encodes CDR1 SGHNT and CDR2 YYREEE (reference sequence).

About this clone itself: Other DNA variants within this sample encode the same CDR3. This chain uses TRBV6-1 with TRBJ1-5; D unclear. Germline V lookup: CDR1 MNHNS, CDR2 SASEGT. This CDR3 is 13 amino acids long. V was clipped by 1 base and J by 4 bases, with 5 bases between them. The CDR3 loop reads CASSEGRNQPQHF. The CDR3 DNA sequence: TGTGCCAGCAGTGAAGGTCGGAATCAGCCCCAGCATTTT.

The chain recombines TRBV5-1 with TRBJ1-2; D is unresolved. V lost 0 bases, J lost 7 bases, and 19 bases lay in between. The CDR3 loop spans 16 amino acids. The germline V gene encodes CDR1 SGHRS and CDR2 YFSETQ. Here the CDR3 reads CASSLGLGVVESGYTF. The CDR3 DNA follows: TGCGCCAGCAGCTTGGGTTTAGGAGTGGTGGAATCTGGCTACACCTTC.

J is TRBJ1-2 and V is TRBV9; 7 bases align to TRBD1. There are 15 residues in the CDR3. J gave up 8 bases and V 1 base, and 11 bases lay outside the gene matches. Germline V lookup: CDR1 SGDLS, CDR2 YYNGEE. DNA of the CDR3: TGTGCCAGCAGCGTAACCCCAACAGGGGATGGCGGCTACACCTTC. This codes for CASSVTPTGDGGYTF.

V is TRBV19 and J is TRBJ2-3, with a tentative D call TRBD2 (6 bases). The germline V and J ends were trimmed by 3 bases and 2 bases, with 12 bases remaining between them. Germline CDR1 and CDR2: LNHDA and SQIVND (reference sequence). CDR3 size: 15 residues. This chain's CDR3 is CASSMGGAITDTQYF. The DNA for the CDR3 is TGTGCCAGTAGTATGGGGGGAGCGATCACAGATACGCAGTATTTT.